This T cell receptor beta chain derives from a study of T cell changes during pregnancy in multiple sclerosis. Produced via immunoSEQ multiplex PCR; TCRdb's table is partial and in-frame only. The data contain about 72,000 clones, 90% to 95% of them singletons. The CDR3 has 14 residues. V was pared by 6 bases and J by 1 base, with 12 bases between. CDR1 and CDR2 from the germline V gene are MNHNY and SVGAGI (reference sequence). The chain couples TRBV6-6 to TRBJ1-1; D remains unclear. This receptor was identified in a female donor in good health, enrolled as a control in a pregnancy study. The material was peripheral blood, obtained in the third trimester of pregnancy. The CDR3 nucleotides are TGTGCCAGCAGCCCCCTGGCCCGGAACACTGAAGCTTTCTTT. Translating gives CASSPLARNTEAFF.